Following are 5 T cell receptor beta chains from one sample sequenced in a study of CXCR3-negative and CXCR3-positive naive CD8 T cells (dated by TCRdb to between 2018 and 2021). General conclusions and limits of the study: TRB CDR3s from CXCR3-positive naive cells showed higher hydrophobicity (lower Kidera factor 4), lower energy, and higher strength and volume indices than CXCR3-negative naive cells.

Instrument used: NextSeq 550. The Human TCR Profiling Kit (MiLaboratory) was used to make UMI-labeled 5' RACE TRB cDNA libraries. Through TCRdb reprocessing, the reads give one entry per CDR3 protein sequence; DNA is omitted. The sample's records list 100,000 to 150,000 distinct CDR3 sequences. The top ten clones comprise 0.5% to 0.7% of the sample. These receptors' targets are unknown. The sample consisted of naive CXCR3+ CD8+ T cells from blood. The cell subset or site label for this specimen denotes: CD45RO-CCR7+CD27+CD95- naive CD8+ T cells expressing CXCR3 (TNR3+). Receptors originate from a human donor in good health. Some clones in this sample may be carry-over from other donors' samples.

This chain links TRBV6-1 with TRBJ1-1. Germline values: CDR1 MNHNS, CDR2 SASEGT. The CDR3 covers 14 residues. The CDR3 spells CASSVGMELTEAFF.

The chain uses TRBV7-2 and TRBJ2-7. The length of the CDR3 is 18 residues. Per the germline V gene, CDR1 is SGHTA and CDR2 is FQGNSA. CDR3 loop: CASSLAADNTPSVFEQYF.

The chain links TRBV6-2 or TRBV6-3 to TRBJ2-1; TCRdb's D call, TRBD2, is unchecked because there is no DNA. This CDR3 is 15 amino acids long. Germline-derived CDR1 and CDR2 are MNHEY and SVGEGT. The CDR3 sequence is CATQTSGGAPDEQFF.

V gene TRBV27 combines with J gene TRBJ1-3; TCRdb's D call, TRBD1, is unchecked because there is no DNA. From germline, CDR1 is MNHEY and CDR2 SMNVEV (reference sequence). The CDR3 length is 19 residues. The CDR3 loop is CASSPAPGTGGFSGNTIYF.

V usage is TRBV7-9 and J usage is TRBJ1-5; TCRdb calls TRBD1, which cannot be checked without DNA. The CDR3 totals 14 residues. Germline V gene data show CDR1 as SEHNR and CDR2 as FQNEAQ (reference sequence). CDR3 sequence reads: CASSLGGANQPQHF.